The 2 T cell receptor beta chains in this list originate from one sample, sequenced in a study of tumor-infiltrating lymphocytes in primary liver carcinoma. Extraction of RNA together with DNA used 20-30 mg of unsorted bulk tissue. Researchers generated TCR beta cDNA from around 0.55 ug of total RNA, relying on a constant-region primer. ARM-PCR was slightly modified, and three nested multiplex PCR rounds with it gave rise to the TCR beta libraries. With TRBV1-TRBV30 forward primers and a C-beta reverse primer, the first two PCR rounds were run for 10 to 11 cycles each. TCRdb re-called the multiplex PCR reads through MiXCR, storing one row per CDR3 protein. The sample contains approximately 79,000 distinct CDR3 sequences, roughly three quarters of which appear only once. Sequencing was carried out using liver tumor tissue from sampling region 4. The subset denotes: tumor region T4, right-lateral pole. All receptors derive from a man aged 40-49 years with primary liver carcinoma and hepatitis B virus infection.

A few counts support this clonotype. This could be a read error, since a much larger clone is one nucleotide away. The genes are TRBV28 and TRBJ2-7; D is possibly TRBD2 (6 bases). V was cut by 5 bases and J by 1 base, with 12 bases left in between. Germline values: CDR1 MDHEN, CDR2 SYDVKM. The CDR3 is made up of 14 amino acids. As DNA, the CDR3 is TGTGCCAGCAGTAAGCGGGCCGGATCCTACGAGCAGTACTTC. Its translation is CASSKRAGSYEQYF.

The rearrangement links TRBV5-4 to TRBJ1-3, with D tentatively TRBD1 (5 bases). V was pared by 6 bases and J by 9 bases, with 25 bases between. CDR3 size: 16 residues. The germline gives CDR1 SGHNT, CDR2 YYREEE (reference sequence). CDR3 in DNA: TGTGCCAGCAACTCGGCCCAGGAGGGGAGTTCCGGCACCATATATTTT. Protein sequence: CASNSAQEGSSGTIYF.